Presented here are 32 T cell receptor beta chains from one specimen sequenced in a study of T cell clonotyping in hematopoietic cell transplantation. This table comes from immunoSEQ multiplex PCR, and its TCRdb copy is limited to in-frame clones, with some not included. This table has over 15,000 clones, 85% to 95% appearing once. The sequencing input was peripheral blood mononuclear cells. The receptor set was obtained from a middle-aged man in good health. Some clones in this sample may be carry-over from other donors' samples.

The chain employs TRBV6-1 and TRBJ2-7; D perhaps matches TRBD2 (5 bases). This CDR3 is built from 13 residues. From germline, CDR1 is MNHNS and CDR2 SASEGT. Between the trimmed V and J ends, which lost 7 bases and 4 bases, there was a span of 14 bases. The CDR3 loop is CASTGPRGYEQYF. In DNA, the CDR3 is TGTGCCAGCACCGGTCCCCGGGGATACGAGCAGTACTTC.

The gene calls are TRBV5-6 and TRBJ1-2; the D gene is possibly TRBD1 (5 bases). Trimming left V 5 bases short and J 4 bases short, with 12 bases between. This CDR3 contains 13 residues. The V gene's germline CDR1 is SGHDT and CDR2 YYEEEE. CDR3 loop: CASRGQVPYGYTF. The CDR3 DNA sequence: TGTGCCAGCAGAGGACAAGTCCCCTATGGCTACACCTTC.

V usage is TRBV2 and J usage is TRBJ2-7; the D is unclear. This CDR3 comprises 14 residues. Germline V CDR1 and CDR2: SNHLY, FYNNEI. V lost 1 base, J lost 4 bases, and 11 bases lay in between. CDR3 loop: CASSEVGRKYEQYF. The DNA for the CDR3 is TGTGCCAGCAGTGAAGTCGGGCGGAAATACGAGCAGTACTTC. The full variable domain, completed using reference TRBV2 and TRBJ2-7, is EPEVTQTPSHQVTQMGQEVILRCVPISNHLYFYWYRQILGQKVEFLVSFYNNEISEKSEIFDDQFSVERPDGSNFTLKIRSTKLEDSAMYFCASSEVGRKYEQYFGPGTRLTVT.

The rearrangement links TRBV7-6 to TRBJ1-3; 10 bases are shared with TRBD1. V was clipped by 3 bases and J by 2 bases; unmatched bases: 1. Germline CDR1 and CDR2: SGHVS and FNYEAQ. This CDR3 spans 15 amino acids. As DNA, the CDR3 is TGTGCCAGCAGCTTTGACAGGGGGCCTGGAAACACCATATATTTT. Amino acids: CASSFDRGPGNTIYF.

CDR3 region: CASSSGYTYEQYF. Written as DNA, the CDR3 is TGTGCCAGCAGCTCAGGGTATACCTACGAGCAGTACTTC. The V call is TRBV5-5, the J call TRBJ2-7; TRBD1 is a possible D gene (5 bases). Trimming removed 3 bases at V and 2 bases at J, with 9 bases between. CDR3 length: 13 residues. Germline CDR1 is SGHKS and CDR2 is YYEKEE (reference sequence). The variable domain in full, with the rest retrieved from reference TRBV5-5 and TRBJ2-7, is DAGVTQSPTHLIKTRGQQVTLRCSPISGHKSVSWYQQVLGQGPQFIFQYYEKEERGRGNFPDRFSARQFPNYSSELNVNALLLGDSALYLCASSSGYTYEQYFGPGTRLTVT.

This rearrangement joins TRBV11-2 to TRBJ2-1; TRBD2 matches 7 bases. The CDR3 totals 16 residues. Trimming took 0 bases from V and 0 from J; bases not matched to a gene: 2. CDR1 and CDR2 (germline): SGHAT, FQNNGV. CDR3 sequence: CASSLESGTSYNEQFF. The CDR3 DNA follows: TGTGCCAGCAGCTTAGAGAGCGGGACCTCCTACAATGAGCAGTTCTTC.

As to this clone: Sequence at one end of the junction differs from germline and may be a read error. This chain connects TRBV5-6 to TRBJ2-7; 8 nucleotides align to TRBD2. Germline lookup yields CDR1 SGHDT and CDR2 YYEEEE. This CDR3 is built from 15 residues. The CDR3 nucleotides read TGTGCCAGCAGCTTGGTGGGACTAGAATCCTCCGAGCAGTACTTC. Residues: CASSLVGLESSEQYF. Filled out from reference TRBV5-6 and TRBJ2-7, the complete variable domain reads DAGVTQSPTHLIKTRGQQVTLRCSPKSGHDTVSWYQQALGQGPQFIFQYYEEEERQRGNFPDRFSGHQFPNYSSELNVNALLLGDSALYLCASSLVGLESSEQYFGPGTRLTVT.

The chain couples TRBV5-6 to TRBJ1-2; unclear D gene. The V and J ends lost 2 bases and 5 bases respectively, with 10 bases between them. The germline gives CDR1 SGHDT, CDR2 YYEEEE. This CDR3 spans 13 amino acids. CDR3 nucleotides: TGTGCCAGCAGCTTATCATCAGGATATGGCTACACCTTC. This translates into CASSLSSGYGYTF.

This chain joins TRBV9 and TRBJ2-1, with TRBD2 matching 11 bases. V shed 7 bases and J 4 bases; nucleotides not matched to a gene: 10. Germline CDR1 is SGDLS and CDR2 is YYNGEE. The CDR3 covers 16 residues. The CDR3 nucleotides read TGTGCCAGCCAGGGGGACGGGACTAGCGGTTACAATGAGCAGTTCTTC. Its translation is CASQGDGTSGYNEQFF.

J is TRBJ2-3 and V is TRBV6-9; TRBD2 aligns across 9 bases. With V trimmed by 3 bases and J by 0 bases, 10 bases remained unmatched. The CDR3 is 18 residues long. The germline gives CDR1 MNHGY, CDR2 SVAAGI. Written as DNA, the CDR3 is TGTGCCAGCAGTTACAACCTCAAGACTAGCGGCAGCACAGATACGCAGTATTTT. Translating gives CASSYNLKTSGSTDTQYF.

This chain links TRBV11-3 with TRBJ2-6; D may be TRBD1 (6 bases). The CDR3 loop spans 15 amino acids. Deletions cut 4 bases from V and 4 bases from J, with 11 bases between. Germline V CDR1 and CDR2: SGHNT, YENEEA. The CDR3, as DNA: TGTGCCAGCAGCTACCGACAGGCCGGGGCCAACGTCCTGACTTTC. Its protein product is CASSYRQAGANVLTF.

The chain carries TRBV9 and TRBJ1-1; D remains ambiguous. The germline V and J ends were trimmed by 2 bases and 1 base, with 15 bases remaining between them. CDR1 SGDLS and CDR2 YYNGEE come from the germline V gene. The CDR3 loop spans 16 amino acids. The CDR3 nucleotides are TGTGCCAGCAGCGTGAGCCCCCGGACGACGAACACTGAAGCTTTCTTT. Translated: CASSVSPRTTNTEAFF.

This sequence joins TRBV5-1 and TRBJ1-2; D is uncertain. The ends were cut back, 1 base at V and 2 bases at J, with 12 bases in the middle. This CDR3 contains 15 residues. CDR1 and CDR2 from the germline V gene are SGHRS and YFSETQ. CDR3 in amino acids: CASSLSQELNYGYTF. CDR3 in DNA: TGCGCCAGCAGCTTGAGTCAGGAGCTAAACTATGGCTACACCTTC.

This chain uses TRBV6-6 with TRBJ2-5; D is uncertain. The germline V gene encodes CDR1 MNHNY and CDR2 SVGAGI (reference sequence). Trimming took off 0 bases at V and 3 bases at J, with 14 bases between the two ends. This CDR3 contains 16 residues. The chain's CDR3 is CASSYSKELTKETQYF. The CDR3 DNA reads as TGTGCCAGCAGTTACTCGAAAGAGCTAACCAAAGAGACCCAGTACTTC.

CDR3 amino acids: CASSVQGSYGYTF. Written as DNA, the CDR3 is TGCGCCAGCAGCGTACAGGGCTCCTATGGCTACACCTTC. The rearrangement joins TRBV4-1 to TRBJ1-2; weak D call: TRBD1 (6 bases). CDR1 is MGHRA and CDR2 is YSYEKL in the germline V gene. The CDR3 spans 13 residues. Trimming pared 5 bases from V and 4 bases from J, leaving 11 bases between.

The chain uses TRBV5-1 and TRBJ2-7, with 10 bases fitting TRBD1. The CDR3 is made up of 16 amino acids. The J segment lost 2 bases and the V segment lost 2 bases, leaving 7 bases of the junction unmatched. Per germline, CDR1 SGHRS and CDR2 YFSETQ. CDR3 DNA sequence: TGCGCCAGCAGCTTCGGCTTGGGACAGGGGACCTACGAGCAGTACTTC. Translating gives CASSFGLGQGTYEQYF.

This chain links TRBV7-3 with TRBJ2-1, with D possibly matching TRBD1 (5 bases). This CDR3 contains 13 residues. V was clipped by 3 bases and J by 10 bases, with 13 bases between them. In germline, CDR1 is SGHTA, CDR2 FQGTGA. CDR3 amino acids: CASSFFPKGEQFF. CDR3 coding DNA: TGTGCCAGCAGCTTTTTCCCCAAGGGGGAGCAGTTCTTC.

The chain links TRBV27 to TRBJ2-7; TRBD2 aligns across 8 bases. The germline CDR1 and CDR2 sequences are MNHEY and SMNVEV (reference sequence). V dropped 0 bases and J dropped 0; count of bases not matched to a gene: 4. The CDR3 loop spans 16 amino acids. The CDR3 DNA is TGTGCCAGCAGTTTATCACTAGCGGAGAGCTCCTACGAGCAGTACTTC. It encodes CASSLSLAESSYEQYF.

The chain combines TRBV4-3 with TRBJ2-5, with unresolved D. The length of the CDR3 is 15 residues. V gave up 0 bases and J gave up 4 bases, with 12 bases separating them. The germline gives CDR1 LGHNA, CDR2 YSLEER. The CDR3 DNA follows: TGCGCCAGCAGCCAAGATTTGGGTCCTGGAGAGACCCAGTACTTC. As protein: CASSQDLGPGETQYF.

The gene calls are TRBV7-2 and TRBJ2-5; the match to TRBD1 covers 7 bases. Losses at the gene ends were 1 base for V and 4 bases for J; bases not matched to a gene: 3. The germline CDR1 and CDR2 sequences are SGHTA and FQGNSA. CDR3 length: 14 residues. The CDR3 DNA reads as TGTGCCAGCAGCTTAGATGGGACAGCAGAGACCCAGTACTTC. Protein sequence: CASSLDGTAETQYF.

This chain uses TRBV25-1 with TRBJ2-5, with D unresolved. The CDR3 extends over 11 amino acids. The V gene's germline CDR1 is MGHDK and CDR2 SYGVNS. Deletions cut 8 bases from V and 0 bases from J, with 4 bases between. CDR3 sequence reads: CASLYQETQYF. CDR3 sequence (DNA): TGTGCCAGCCTGTACCAAGAGACCCAGTACTTC.

The CDR3 DNA sequence: TGTGCCAGTAGTCCCCGACGGGGGGATACGCAGTATTTT. This gives the protein CASSPRRGDTQYF. The chain is built from TRBV19 and TRBJ2-3, with D maybe TRBD2 (6 bases). CDR1 and CDR2 (germline): LNHDA, SQIVND (reference sequence). The V and J ends lost 5 bases and 6 bases respectively, with 12 bases between them. The CDR3 has 13 amino acids.

CDR3 coding DNA: TGTGCCAGTAGTATGAGCGGGGGTACCTACGAGCAGTACTTC. It codes for CASSMSGGTYEQYF. The V gene is TRBV19, the J gene TRBJ2-7, with 8 bases identical to TRBD2. Per germline, CDR1 LNHDA and CDR2 SQIVND (reference sequence). There are 14 residues in the CDR3. After removal of 3 bases from V and 2 bases from J, the junction contained 3 bases not matched to a gene.

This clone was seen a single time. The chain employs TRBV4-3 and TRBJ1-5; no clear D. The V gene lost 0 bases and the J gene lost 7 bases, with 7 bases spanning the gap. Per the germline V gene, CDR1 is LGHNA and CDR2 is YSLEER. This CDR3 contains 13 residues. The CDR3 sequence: CASSQEVGQPQHF. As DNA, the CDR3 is TGCGCCAGCAGCCAAGAGGTGGGGCAGCCCCAGCATTTT.

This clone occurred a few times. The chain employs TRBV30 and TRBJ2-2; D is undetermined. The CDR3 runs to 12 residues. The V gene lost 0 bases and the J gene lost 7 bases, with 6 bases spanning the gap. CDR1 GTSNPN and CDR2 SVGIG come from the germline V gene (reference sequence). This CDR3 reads CAWSVVGGELFF. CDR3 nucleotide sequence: TGTGCCTGGAGTGTGGTGGGCGGGGAGCTGTTTTTT.

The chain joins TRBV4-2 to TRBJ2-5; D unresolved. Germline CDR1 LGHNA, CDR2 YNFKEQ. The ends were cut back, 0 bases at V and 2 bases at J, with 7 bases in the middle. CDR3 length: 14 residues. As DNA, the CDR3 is TGTGCCAGCAGCCAAGACTCCCCGCAAGAGACCCAGTACTTC. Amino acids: CASSQDSPQETQYF.

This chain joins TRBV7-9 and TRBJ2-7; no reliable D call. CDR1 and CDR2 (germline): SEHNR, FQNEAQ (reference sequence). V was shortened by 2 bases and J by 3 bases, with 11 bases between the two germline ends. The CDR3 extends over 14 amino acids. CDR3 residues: CASSLTTWDYEQYF. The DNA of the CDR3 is TGTGCCAGCAGCTTAACGACCTGGGACTACGAGCAGTACTTC.

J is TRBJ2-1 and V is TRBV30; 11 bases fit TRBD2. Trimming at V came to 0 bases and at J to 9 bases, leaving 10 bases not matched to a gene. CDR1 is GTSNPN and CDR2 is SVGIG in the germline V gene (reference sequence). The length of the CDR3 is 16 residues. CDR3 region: CAWSVQLAGEVTEQFF. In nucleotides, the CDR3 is TGTGCCTGGAGTGTACAACTAGCGGGAGAAGTTACTGAGCAGTTCTTC.

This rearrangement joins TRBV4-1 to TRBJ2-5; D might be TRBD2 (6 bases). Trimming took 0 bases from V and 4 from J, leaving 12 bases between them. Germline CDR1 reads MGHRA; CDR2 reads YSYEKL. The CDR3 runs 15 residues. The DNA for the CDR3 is TGCGCCAGCAGCCAAGATCTTTCCGGGGGAGAGACCCAGTACTTC. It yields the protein CASSQDLSGGETQYF.

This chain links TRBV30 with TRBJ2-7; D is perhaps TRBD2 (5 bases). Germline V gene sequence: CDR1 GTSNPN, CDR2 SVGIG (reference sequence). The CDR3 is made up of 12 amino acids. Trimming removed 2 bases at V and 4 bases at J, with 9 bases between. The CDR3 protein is CAWSPTRYEQYF. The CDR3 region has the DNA TGTGCCTGGAGTCCAACTAGGTACGAGCAGTACTTC.

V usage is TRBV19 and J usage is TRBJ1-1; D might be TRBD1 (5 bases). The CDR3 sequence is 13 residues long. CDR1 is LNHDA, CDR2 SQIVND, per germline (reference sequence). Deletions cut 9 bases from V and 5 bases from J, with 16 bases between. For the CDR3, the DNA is TGTGCCAGCAAAGGCCAGGGTGAAACTGAAGCTTTCTTT. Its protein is CASKGQGETEAFF.

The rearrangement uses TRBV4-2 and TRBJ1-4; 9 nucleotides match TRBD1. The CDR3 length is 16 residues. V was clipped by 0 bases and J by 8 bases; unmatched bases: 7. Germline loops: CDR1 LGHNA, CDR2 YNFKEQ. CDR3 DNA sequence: TGTGCCAGCAGCCAAGATATCGGGACAGGGAACGAAAAACTGTTTTTT. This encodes CASSQDIGTGNEKLFF.